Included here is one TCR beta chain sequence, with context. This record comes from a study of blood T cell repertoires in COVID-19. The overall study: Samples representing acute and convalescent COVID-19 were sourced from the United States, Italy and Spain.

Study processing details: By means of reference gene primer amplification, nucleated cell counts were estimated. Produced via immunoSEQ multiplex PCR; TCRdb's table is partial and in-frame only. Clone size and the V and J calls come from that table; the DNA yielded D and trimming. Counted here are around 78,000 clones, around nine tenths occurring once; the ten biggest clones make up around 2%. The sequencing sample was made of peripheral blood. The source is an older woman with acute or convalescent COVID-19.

This CDR3 is CASSQAGTGGLEQYF. The CDR3 DNA reads TGTGCCAGCAGCCAGGCCGGGACAGGGGGCCTCGAGCAGTACTTC. V is TRBV7-6 and J is TRBJ2-7; TRBD1 matches 12 bases. V lost 5 bases, J lost 6 bases, and 8 bases stayed unmatched. The germline V gene encodes CDR1 SGHVS and CDR2 FNYEAQ. The CDR3 has 15 amino acids. Filled out from reference TRBV7-6 and TRBJ2-7, the complete variable domain reads GAGVSQSPRYKVTKRGQDVALRCDPISGHVSLYWYRQALGQGPEFLTYFNYEAQQDKSGLPNDRFSAERPEGSISTLTIQRTEQRDSAMYRCASSQAGTGGLEQYFGPGTRLTVT.